These T cell receptor beta chains were read from a single sample in a study of T-cell memory formation after mild COVID-19. TCRdb re-analysed the 5' RACE reads in MiXCR, keeping a single row per CDR3 protein. The data show about 190,000 distinct CDR3 sequences, approximately 20% seen once. Sequences were obtained from PBMCs or a T cell subset sorted from them (not recorded which). These receptor sequences come from an adult woman who had mild COVID-19 (a few samples of this study predate the infection). Cell type and time point are not known. Each CDR3 is given with its conserved first and last residue. Clone size appears in some rows only: once, few, many, or a class for an expanded clone.

size	V	J	CDR3
few	TRBV24-1	TRBJ2-7	CATSDPTGRPGEQYF
NA	TRBV7-2	TRBJ2-3	CASSSQGGAATSGRTQYF
NA	TRBV24-1	TRBJ1-2	CATSDQTGRTYGYTF
NA	TRBV4-1	TRBJ1-3	CASSQDWAVLSGNTIYF
NA	TRBV6-6	TRBJ1-6	CASSYERSPLHF
NA	TRBV14	TRBJ1-1	CASSPGAGFNTEAFF
few	TRBV6-5	TRBJ1-5	CAILDRLSNQPQHF
NA	TRBV12-3/TRBV12-4	TRBJ1-1	CASRTDRNTEAFF
NA	TRBV2	TRBJ1-2	CAIIRDRVFGYTF
NA	TRBV19	TRBJ1-3	CASRGDTTSGNTIYF
NA	TRBV6-5	TRBJ2-7	CASGTYEQYF
many	TRBV7-8	TRBJ2-1	CASSLALRVKRGTYNEQFF
NA	TRBV7-2	TRBJ2-6	CASSLTEAGANVLTF
few	TRBV7-2	TRBJ2-5	CASSLVGLAISETQYF
many	TRBV4-2	TRBJ2-1	CASSQVSSGNNEQFF
NA	TRBV7-9	TRBJ1-2	CASSLAPGNGYTF
NA	TRBV6-2/TRBV6-3	TRBJ1-5	CASSYPNNQPQHF
NA	TRBV6-1	TRBJ2-2	CASKPGNTGELFF
NA	TRBV24-1	TRBJ2-1	CATSEGGGPSSYNEQFF
many	TRBV10-3	TRBJ1-2	CAISGGDRWNYGYTF
many	TRBV27	TRBJ1-6	CASSSRTAANSPLHF
many	TRBV20-1	TRBJ2-1	CSARAGGPTGEQFF
few	TRBV19	TRBJ1-6	CASSISLGDRRLHF